Sequencing of this T cell receptor (beta chain) was carried out in a study of blood T cell repertoires in COVID-19. Authors' processing steps: Estimated nucleated cell counts came from reference gene primer amplification. The assay was immunoSEQ multiplex PCR, and TCRdb's table has in-frame clones only and misses some. V, J and clone size were drawn from that table, and D and trimming were deduced from the DNA. The sample lists over 50,000 clones; about 81% were seen once. Germline V gene lookup returns CDR1 MNHNS and CDR2 SASEGT. V was shortened by 1 base and J by 3 bases, with 10 bases between the two germline ends. The CDR3 consists of 14 residues.

The V call is TRBV6-1, the J call TRBJ2-7; D is ambiguous. The receptor's source is a man aged 80 or over with acute or convalescent COVID-19. Sequenced input: peripheral blood. In nucleotides, the CDR3 is TGTGCCAGCAGTGAAGGAGGCACCAACTACGAGCAGTACTTC. This sequence encodes CASSEGGTNYEQYF.